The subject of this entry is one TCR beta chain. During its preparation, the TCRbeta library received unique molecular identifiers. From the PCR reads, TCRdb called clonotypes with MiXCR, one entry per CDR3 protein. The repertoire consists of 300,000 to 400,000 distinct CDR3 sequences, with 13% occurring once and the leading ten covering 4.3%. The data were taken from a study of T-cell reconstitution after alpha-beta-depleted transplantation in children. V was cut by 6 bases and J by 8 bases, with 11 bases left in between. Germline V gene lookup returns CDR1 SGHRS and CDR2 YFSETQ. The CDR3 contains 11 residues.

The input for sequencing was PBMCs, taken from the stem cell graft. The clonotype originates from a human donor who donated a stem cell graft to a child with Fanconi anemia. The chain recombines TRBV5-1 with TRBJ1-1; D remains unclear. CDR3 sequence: CASTQEGEAFF. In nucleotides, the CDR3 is TGCGCCAGCACCCAAGAGGGCGAAGCTTTCTTT.